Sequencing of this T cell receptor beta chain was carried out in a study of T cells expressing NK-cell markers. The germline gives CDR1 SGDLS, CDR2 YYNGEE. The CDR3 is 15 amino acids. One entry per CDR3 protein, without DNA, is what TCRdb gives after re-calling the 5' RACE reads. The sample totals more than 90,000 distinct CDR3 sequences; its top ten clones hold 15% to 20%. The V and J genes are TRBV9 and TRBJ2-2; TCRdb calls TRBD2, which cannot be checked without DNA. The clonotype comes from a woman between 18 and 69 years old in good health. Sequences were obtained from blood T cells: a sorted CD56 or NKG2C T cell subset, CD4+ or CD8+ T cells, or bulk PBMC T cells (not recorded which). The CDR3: CASSGLGRGAGELFF.